Listed here is a single T cell receptor (beta chain). Its antigen remains unidentified. Any gene name here is a mouse gene name. The CDR3 is cut off 1 residue early in the read; its end comes from the germline J gene. This record comes from a study of tissue T cells after allogeneic stem cell transplantation. General observations from the study: Alloreactivity or antigen specificity of tissue TCRs was not determined; some clones might be host cells. Tissue-detected TCR repertoire was only partly captured by blood and spleen T cells.

This CDR3 comprises 11 residues. Trimming took 3 bases from V and 7 from J, leaving 7 bases between them. CDR1 and CDR2 (germline): LGHNA, YNLKQL (reference sequence). Time point reported: mouse harvest day 14 after allogeneic transplant. Each mouse received 10^7 T-cell-depleted marrow cells plus 10^6 splenic CD5+ T cells by tail vein. TCRbeta CDR3 was sequenced at survey depth with template counts. Data came from immunoSEQ multiplex PCR; TCRdb stores just in-frame clones and leaves some out. The sample has some 8,000 clones; less than 45% are singletons. The receptor was isolated from a female BALB/c mouse given C57BL/6 T cells with graft-versus-host disease after an allogeneic hematopoietic cell transplant. The gene calls are TRBV5 and TRBJ2-7; perhaps TRBD2 as D (5 bases). The sequencing sample was made of skin. The sequenced part of the CDR3 DNA is TGTGCCAGCAGCCATTTGGGGGAACAGTAC. Translating gives CASSHLGEQY. The full-length CDR3 reads as CASSHLGEQYF.